This passage covers 5 T cell receptor beta chains from one sample sequenced in a study of T cell responses to AZD1222 COVID-19 vaccine. Profiled with immunoSEQ multiplex PCR; TCRdb holds only in-frame clones, not every one. This table has around 140,000 clones, roughly 89% appearing once. Sequences were derived from peripheral blood, sampled on day 0 of AZD1222 vaccination. The receptor source for this set is an adult in good health.

CDR3 in DNA: TGTGCCAGTAGTATCCAACATGGGGGGAGATACACCGGGGAGCTGTTTTTT. Amino acids: CASSIQHGGRYTGELFF. The gene calls are TRBV19 and TRBJ2-2; D might be TRBD2 (6 bases). The CDR3 has 17 amino acids. V lost 3 bases and J 3 bases, leaving 17 bases between the germline ends. CDR1 and CDR2 (germline): LNHDA, SQIVND (reference sequence).

The chain is built from TRBV13 and TRBJ1-3; tentative D call: TRBD1 (6 bases). This CDR3 is 16 amino acids long. The V gene lost 2 bases and the J gene lost 1 base, with 12 bases spanning the gap. CDR1 is PRHDT, CDR2 FYEKMQ, per germline (reference sequence). The CDR3, as DNA: TGTGCCAGCAGCTTACCCAGGGGAAGGTCTGGAAACACCATATATTTT. Translated: CASSLPRGRSGNTIYF.

This chain connects TRBV16 to TRBJ2-4; 8 nucleotides align to TRBD1. Germline V CDR1 and CDR2: KGHSY, FQNENV. With 2 bases clipped from V and 2 bases from J, the junction kept 5 bases outside the gene matches. This CDR3 spans 16 amino acids. CDR3 sequence (DNA): TGTGCCAGCAGCCAAGGACAGGGAGCCCCCAAAAACATTCAGTACTTC. This translates into CASSQGQGAPKNIQYF.

The chain couples TRBV11-2 to TRBJ1-2; D ambiguous. Trimming removed 1 base from V and 4 bases from J, with 13 bases in between. Germline loops: CDR1 SGHAT, CDR2 FQNNGV. The CDR3 consists of 15 residues. CDR3 amino acids: CASSLAFRGGYGYTF. CDR3 DNA sequence: TGTGCCAGCAGCTTAGCCTTTAGAGGAGGCTATGGCTACACCTTC.

The V call is TRBV28, the J call TRBJ1-4; 7 nucleotides align to TRBD1. With V trimmed by 7 bases and J by 11 bases, 7 bases remained unmatched. The CDR3 is 12 residues long. The germline V gene has CDR1 MDHEN and CDR2 SYDVKM. The CDR3 spells CASTLEGAKLFF. CDR3 coding DNA: TGTGCCAGCACCCTAGAGGGGGCGAAACTGTTTTTT.